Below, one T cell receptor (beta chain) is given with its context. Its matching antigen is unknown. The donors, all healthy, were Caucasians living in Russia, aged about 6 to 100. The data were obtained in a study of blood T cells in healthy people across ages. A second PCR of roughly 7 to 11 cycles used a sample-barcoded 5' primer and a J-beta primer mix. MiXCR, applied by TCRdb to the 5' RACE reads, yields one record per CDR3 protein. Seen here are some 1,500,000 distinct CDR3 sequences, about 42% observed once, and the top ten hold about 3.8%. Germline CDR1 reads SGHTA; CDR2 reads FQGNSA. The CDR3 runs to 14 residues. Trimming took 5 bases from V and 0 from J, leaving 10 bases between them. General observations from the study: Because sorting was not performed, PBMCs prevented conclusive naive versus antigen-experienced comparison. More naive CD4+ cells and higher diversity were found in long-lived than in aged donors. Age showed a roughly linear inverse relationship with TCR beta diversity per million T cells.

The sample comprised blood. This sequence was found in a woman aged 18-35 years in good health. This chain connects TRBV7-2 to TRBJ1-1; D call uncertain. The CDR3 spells CASSRGSLNTEAFF. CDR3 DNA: TGTGCCAGCAGCCGCGGGAGTCTGAACACTGAAGCTTTCTTT.